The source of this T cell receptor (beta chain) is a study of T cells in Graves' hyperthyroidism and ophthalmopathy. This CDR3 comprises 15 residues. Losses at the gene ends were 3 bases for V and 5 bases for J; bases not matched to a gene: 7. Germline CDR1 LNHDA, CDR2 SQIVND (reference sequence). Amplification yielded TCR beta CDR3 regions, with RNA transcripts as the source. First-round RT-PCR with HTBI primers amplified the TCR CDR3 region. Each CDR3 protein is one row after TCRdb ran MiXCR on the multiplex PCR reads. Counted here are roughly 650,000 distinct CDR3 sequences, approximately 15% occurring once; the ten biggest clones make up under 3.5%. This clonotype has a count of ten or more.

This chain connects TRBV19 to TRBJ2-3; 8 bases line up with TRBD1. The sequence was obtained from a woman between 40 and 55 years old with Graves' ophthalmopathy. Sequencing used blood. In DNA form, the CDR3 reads TGTGCCAGTAGTATGGGGCAGGGGGCGGAAGATACGCAGTATTTT. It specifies CASSMGQGAEDTQYF.